The 10 T cell receptor beta chains reported below all come from one sample, sequenced in a study of blood T cells in healthy people across ages. A second PCR, run for about 6 to 12 cycles, used a sample-barcoded 5' primer plus a J-beta primer mix. One entry per CDR3 protein results from TCRdb running MiXCR on the 5' RACE reads. The data show approximately 780,000 distinct CDR3 sequences, with more than 25% seen just once and about 2.9% held by the top ten. These same data were also listed under a study on T cells of mothers and their children.

The sequenced sample was blood. The source is a boy younger than 18 in good health.

The chain carries TRBV28 and TRBJ2-1, with a possible D match to TRBD1 (7 bases). Trimming removed 6 bases from V and 6 bases from J, with 12 bases in between. The germline CDR1 and CDR2 sequences are MDHEN and SYDVKM. CDR3 length: 13 amino acids. CDR3 region: CASRRDSINEQFF. For the CDR3, the DNA is TGTGCCAGCAGGCGGGACAGCATCAATGAGCAGTTCTTC.

This clonotype came up a few times. The chain carries TRBV12-3 or TRBV12-4 and TRBJ1-2; D might be TRBD1 (6 bases). This CDR3 has 14 residues. The V and J ends lost 5 bases and 6 bases respectively, with 16 bases between them. This chain's CDR3 is CASSPQTGGDGYTF. CDR3 nucleotides: TGTGCCAGCAGTCCCCAGACAGGAGGAGATGGCTACACCTTC.

The chain recombines TRBV7-2 with TRBJ2-7; 9 nucleotides line up with TRBD1. With 1 base clipped from V and 4 bases from J, the junction kept 5 bases outside the gene matches. CDR1 and CDR2 from the germline V gene are SGHTA and FQGNSA. CDR3 length: 15 amino acids. CDR3 region: CASSLGVTGGYEQYF. CDR3 coding DNA: TGTGCCAGCAGCTTAGGGGTGACAGGGGGATACGAGCAGTACTTC.

The chain links TRBV27 to TRBJ2-7; 7 bases are a match to TRBD1. Unmatched junction bases numbered 7, after V lost 1 base and J lost 4 bases. This CDR3 contains 15 residues. CDR1 is MNHEY, CDR2 SMNVEV, per germline (reference sequence). The CDR3 DNA is TGTGCCAGCAGTTTATATAAGGGGACAGAATACGAGCAGTACTTC. As protein: CASSLYKGTEYEQYF.

The chain carries TRBV6-1 and TRBJ2-3; 7 bases agree with TRBD1. Unmatched junction bases numbered 15, after V lost 10 bases and J lost 2 bases. CDR1 MNHNS and CDR2 SASEGT come from the germline V gene. This CDR3 spans 16 amino acids. As DNA, the CDR3 is TGTGCCATTTCCTTTGACAGGGCCCTAACCACAGATACGCAGTATTTT. Translation: CAISFDRALTTDTQYF.

This chain uses TRBV7-9 with TRBJ2-7, with a possible D match to TRBD1 (5 bases). The length of the CDR3 is 12 residues. The germline V gene encodes CDR1 SEHNR and CDR2 FQNEAQ (reference sequence). Between the trimmed V and J ends, which lost 7 bases and 0 bases, there was a span of 7 bases. This CDR3 is CASKRGSYEQYF. The CDR3 DNA is TGTGCCAGCAAAAGGGGCTCCTACGAGCAGTACTTC.

This clonotype has more than one count but fewer than ten. The chain employs TRBV7-6 and TRBJ2-5; D is unresolved. Germline V gene lookup returns CDR1 SGHVS and CDR2 FNYEAQ. This CDR3 has 15 residues. V was clipped by 3 bases and J by 4 bases, with 15 bases between them. CDR3 sequence (DNA): TGTGCCAGCAGCTTTCAAGAGCTTTCTACAGAGACCCAGTACTTC. It yields the protein CASSFQELSTETQYF.

The chain recombines TRBV18 with TRBJ1-4, with TRBD1 identical over 7 bases. CDR3 size: 15 residues. Losses at the gene ends were 0 bases for V and 5 bases for J; bases not matched to a gene: 3. The V gene's germline CDR1 is KGHSH and CDR2 LQKENI. The CDR3: CASSPPQGGNEKLFF. CDR3 coding DNA: TGTGCCAGCTCACCACCCCAGGGGGGAAATGAAAAACTGTTTTTT. The full variable domain, with the rest looked up from reference TRBV18 and TRBJ1-4, is NAGVMQNPRHLVRRRGQEARLRCSPMKGHSHVYWYRQLPEEGLKFMVYLQKENIIDESGMPKERFSAEFPKEGPSILRIQQVVRGDSAAYFCASSPPQGGNEKLFFGSGTQLSVL.

This chain uses TRBV24-1 with TRBJ2-7, with a possible D match to TRBD1 (6 bases). The J call may not be correct, given that the DNA end is closer to TRBJ2-1. Germline lookup yields CDR1 KGHDR and CDR2 SFDVKD. This CDR3 has 14 amino acids. The CDR3 coding sequence is TGTGCCACCAGTCGGAACAGGGTTTTGACTGAGCAGTTCTTC. This sequence encodes CATSRNRVLTEQFF.

This clonotype has just a few counts. V gene TRBV28 combines with J gene TRBJ2-5; 8 bases are a match to TRBD1. The germline V gene has CDR1 MDHEN and CDR2 SYDVKM. This CDR3 comprises 13 residues. V was pared by 5 bases and J by 11 bases, with 10 bases of the junction left unmatched. The CDR3 nucleotides read TGTGCCAGCAGTGCAGGGGGCGCGTGGGAGCAGTACTTC. This codes for CASSAGGAWEQYF.